This is a list of T cell receptor beta chains from one sample in a study of blood T cells in healthy people across ages. TCRdb reprocessed the 5' RACE reads with MiXCR, giving one entry per CDR3 protein. This table has 1.5 million to 1.9 million distinct CDR3 sequences, roughly 43% appearing once. What was sequenced was blood. These receptors originate from a woman under 30 in good health. Each CDR3 is given without its conserved first and last residue.

CDR3,V,J
ALTLAGLEQY,TRBV30,TRBJ2-7
ASSQVRQISYNEQY,TRBV14,NA
SAAAGGGDIQY,TRBV20-1,TRBJ2-4
ASSAQEENEQY,TRBV10-3,NA
ASSQALATDTQY,TRBV4-3,TRBJ2-3
ASSLRGTSGSWTDTQY,TRBV7-8,TRBJ2-3
ASSPIPSDTQY,TRBV5-1,TRBJ2-3
ASSLLVAGNPYEQY,TRBV27,TRBJ2-7
SYSTSGFSQETQY,TRBV29-1,TRBJ2-5
ASSATSGGAVTGELF,TRBV9,TRBJ2-2
ASSLQLAGSTDAQY,TRBV4-3,TRBJ2-3
ASLGQGSRAEKLF,TRBV7-9,TRBJ1-4
SAREAGRETQY,TRBV20-1,TRBJ2-5
ASSQDSQLQGWSTEAF,TRBV4-3,TRBJ1-1
ASRSWTDAQY,TRBV12-3/TRBV12-4,TRBJ2-3
ASSLVWGNTEAF,TRBV7-6,TRBJ1-1
ASSGSGTVNTGELF,TRBV9,TRBJ2-2
ASSLAGRKYGYT,TRBV5-6,TRBJ1-2
ASRLVANYGYT,TRBV27,TRBJ1-2
ASTNLRTGYNQPQH,TRBV6-2/TRBV6-3,TRBJ1-5
ASRQGGSSYNEQF,TRBV6-6,TRBJ2-1
ATSLGSTDTQY,TRBV12-3/TRBV12-4,TRBJ2-3
ASSQGRTTGELF,TRBV14,TRBJ2-2